The 16 T cell receptor beta chains below were found in one sample sequenced in a study of blood T cell repertoires in COVID-19. Assay used: immunoSEQ multiplex PCR; TCRdb lists only in-frame clones, some missing. The table includes around 300,000 clones, nearly 90% detected once. Material: PBMCs or T cells enriched from blood (not recorded which). The origin of the receptors is a woman aged 18-35 years with acute COVID-19.

Comment on this clone: The junction departs from germline at one end; a sequencing error may be responsible. The V call is TRBV28, the J call TRBJ1-4; 7 bases match TRBD1. This CDR3 comprises 15 residues. The germline V gene has CDR1 MDHEN and CDR2 SYDVKM. Here the CDR3 reads CASGVTTGANEKLFF. As DNA, the CDR3 is TGTGCCAGCGGGGTCACCACAGGGGCTAATGAAAAACTATTTTTT.

The chain links TRBV2 to TRBJ2-2, with D perhaps matching TRBD2 (7 bases). Per the germline V gene, CDR1 is SNHLY and CDR2 is FYNNEI. Trimming stripped 6 bases from V and 5 bases from J, with 13 bases between. The length of the CDR3 is 14 residues. In DNA form, the CDR3 reads TGTGCCAGCAGCCCAGGGGAGGGGACCGGGGAGCTGTTTTTT. Protein sequence: CASSPGEGTGELFF.

The gene calls are TRBV28 and TRBJ1-2, with 7 positions matching TRBD1. Losses at the gene ends were 5 bases for V and 8 bases for J; bases not matched to a gene: 8. In germline, CDR1 is MDHEN, CDR2 SYDVKM. The CDR3 spans 13 residues. The CDR3 reads CASSLNRGMGYTF. CDR3 DNA: TGTGCCAGCAGTCTCAACAGGGGTATGGGCTACACCTTC.

The genes are TRBV19 and TRBJ1-5; maybe TRBD1 (5 bases). The CDR3 sequence is 15 residues long. The germline V and J ends were trimmed by 5 bases and 2 bases, with 13 bases remaining between them. Germline CDR1 is LNHDA and CDR2 is SQIVND (reference sequence). In DNA, the CDR3 is TGTGCCAGTAGTCACCAAGGACAAGGCAATCAGCCCCAGCATTTT. Translation gives CASSHQGQGNQPQHF.

J is TRBJ1-2 and V is TRBV27, with 8 bases that match TRBD1. V lost 5 bases to trimming and J lost 4 bases; unmatched junction nucleotides: 3. The CDR3 runs 13 residues. In germline, CDR1 is MNHEY, CDR2 SMNVEV (reference sequence). The CDR3 is CASSQTGGYGYTF. The CDR3 DNA reads TGTGCCAGCAGTCAAACAGGGGGCTATGGCTACACCTTC.

The V gene is TRBV7-9, the J gene TRBJ2-5; 7 nucleotides line up with TRBD2. Germline CDR1 SEHNR, CDR2 FQNEAQ (reference sequence). The CDR3 extends over 18 amino acids. After removal of 2 bases from V and 5 bases from J, the junction contained 17 bases not matched to a gene. CDR3 nucleotide sequence: TGTGCCAGCAGCTTAAATAGGCTAGCGGAAGATCCTGAGGAGACCCAGTACTTC. Residues: CASSLNRLAEDPEETQYF.

V usage is TRBV5-6 and J usage is TRBJ2-5, with 9 bases fitting TRBD2. The CDR3 runs to 16 residues. Germline V CDR1 and CDR2: SGHDT, YYEEEE. Trimming at V came to 1 base and at J to 5 bases, leaving 9 bases not matched to a gene. The CDR3 here is CASSLFLAGTLETQYF. CDR3 sequence (DNA): TGTGCCAGCAGCTTGTTCCTAGCGGGGACTCTGGAGACCCAGTACTTC.

This chain uses TRBV7-2 with TRBJ1-2; D perhaps matches TRBD1 (6 bases). Germline CDR1 and CDR2: SGHTA and FQGNSA. The CDR3 has 16 amino acids. V was shortened by 1 base and J by 4 bases, with 16 bases between the two germline ends. The CDR3 protein is CASSLEGRGTAYGYTF. Written as DNA, the CDR3 is TGTGCCAGCAGCTTAGAGGGCAGGGGCACAGCCTATGGCTACACCTTC.

The V and J genes are TRBV5-1 and TRBJ1-1, with 7 bases fitting TRBD1. The germline CDR1 and CDR2 sequences are SGHRS and YFSETQ. CDR3 size: 15 residues. V was pared by 4 bases and J by 4 bases, with 10 bases of the junction left unmatched. The CDR3 region is CASSITDRVGTEAFF. In DNA form, the CDR3 reads TGCGCCAGCAGCATAACTGACAGGGTGGGCACTGAAGCTTTCTTT.

This chain uses TRBV19 with TRBJ2-4, with 9 nucleotides matching TRBD1. This CDR3 region has 16 residues. The germline V gene encodes CDR1 LNHDA and CDR2 SQIVND (reference sequence). Trimming cost V 5 bases and J 2 bases; bases outside gene matches: 7. The CDR3 protein is CASSGDRAKSKNIQYF. DNA of the CDR3: TGTGCCAGTAGTGGGGACAGGGCGAAATCCAAAAACATTCAGTACTTC.

The chain combines TRBV3-1 (or the pseudogene TRBV3-2) with TRBJ2-7, with D unclear. Germline CDR1 is LGHDT and CDR2 is YNNKEL (reference sequence). Trimming took 8 bases from V and 2 from J, leaving 16 bases between them. The CDR3 totals 14 residues. CDR3 amino acids: CASARSRSTYEQYF. The CDR3 nucleotides read TGTGCCAGCGCTAGGAGCCGGAGCACCTACGAGCAGTACTTC.

This clone was counted once. V and J are TRBV3-1 (or the pseudogene TRBV3-2) and TRBJ1-1, with D maybe TRBD1 (5 bases). From germline, CDR1 is LGHDT and CDR2 YNNKEL (reference sequence). The CDR3 consists of 13 residues. V was pared by 4 bases and J by 5 bases, with 11 bases between. CDR3 amino acids: CASSPRAGTEAFF. CDR3 in DNA: TGTGCCAGCAGCCCCAGGGCCGGGACTGAAGCTTTCTTT.

The gene calls are TRBV6-5 and TRBJ1-1, with 8 bases lining up with TRBD1. CDR3 length: 14 amino acids. V was pared by 8 bases and J by 1 base, with 6 bases of the junction left unmatched. Germline V lookup: CDR1 MNHEY, CDR2 SVGAGI. The CDR3 DNA is TGTGCCAGCTGGCTTGGACAGGGGAACACTGAAGCTTTCTTT. Residues: CASWLGQGNTEAFF.

The chain couples TRBV5-1 to TRBJ1-3, with D possibly being TRBD1 (5 bases). The ends were cut back, 3 bases at V and 1 base at J, with 5 bases in the middle. This CDR3 comprises 13 residues. CDR1 and CDR2 from the germline V gene are SGHRS and YFSETQ. CDR3 region: CASSSGSGNTIYF. The CDR3 DNA is TGCGCCAGCAGCTCAGGGTCTGGAAACACCATATATTTT.

The chain has TRBV6-6 and TRBJ2-5, with D hard to call. V shed 6 bases and J shed 1 base, with 15 bases lying between them. The germline V gene has CDR1 MNHNY and CDR2 SVGAGI (reference sequence). The CDR3 loop spans 15 amino acids. The CDR3 DNA reads as TGTGCCAGCAGACCCGGCGTGTGGAGCCAAGAGACCCAGTACTTC. Its translation is CASRPGVWSQETQYF.

This clone was observed a single time. The genes are TRBV11-3 and TRBJ2-5; D not certain. V was cut by 0 bases and J by 5 bases, with 13 bases left in between. Per the germline V gene, CDR1 is SGHNT and CDR2 is YENEEA. This CDR3 contains 15 residues. In DNA form, the CDR3 reads TGTGCCAGCAGCTTAGATTTGGCAGGTGGGGAGACCCAGTACTTC. Protein sequence: CASSLDLAGGETQYF. The full variable domain, completed using reference TRBV11-3 and TRBJ2-5, is EAGVVQSPRYKIIEKKQPVAFWCNPISGHNTLYWYLQNLGQGPELLIRYENEEAVDDSQLPKDRFSAERLKGVDSTLKIQPAELGDSAVYLCASSLDLAGGETQYFGPGTRLLVL.